A single T cell receptor (beta chain) is shown here with its context. Its target is unknown. Looked up from germline, CDR1 is SGHTA and CDR2 is FQGNSA. V trimming: 5 bases; J trimming: 4 bases; junction bases outside the gene matches: 7. The CDR3 extends over 15 amino acids. This record belongs to a study of OX40 agonist ivuxolimab in advanced cancers. Study information: As their treatment, patients were administered ivuxolimab, an agonistic anti-OX40 (CD134) antibody. Study observations and caveats: Also showing low normalized T-cell clonal expansion were some of the nonresponders. Among the lowest peripheral clonal expansion occurred in 0.1-3.0 mg/kg partial responders.

Here immunoSEQ multiplex PCR was the method, and the copy in TCRdb shows in-frame clones only, minus some. The profile shows about 68,000 clones, approximately 81% of them singletons. The receptor comes from an adult with an advanced solid tumor such as melanoma, head and neck, liver or kidney cancer. This chain connects TRBV7-2 to TRBJ1-5, with 8 nucleotides matching TRBD1. Sequenced material: CD4+ or CD8+ T cells sorted from blood, taken in a trial of the OX40 agonist ivuxolimab. As DNA, the CDR3 is TGTGCCAGCAGCCTAGGACAGGGCCTAAATCAGCCCCAGCATTTT. Translated, it gives CASSLGQGLNQPQHF.